This T cell receptor (beta chain) originates from a study of shared clonotypes between healthy human individuals. Study in general: There were three CD4 naive, three CD4 memory, two CD8 naive and one CD8 memory plates per donor. Study-level findings and limits: Few donors limited the genetic and exposure-history diversity represented. The study found lower generation probabilities in non-shared clonotypes than in those shared by all four donors.

TCRdb's table, derived via immunoSEQ multiplex PCR, lists solely in-frame clones and lacks some. The sample records about 1.1 million clones, approximately 75% being singletons. Trimming left V 4 bases short and J 1 base short, with 11 bases between. CDR1 and CDR2 (germline): SGHRS, YFSETQ. The CDR3 extends over 14 amino acids. Comments on this clone: As yet, its antigen is unknown.

This TCR derives from a man aged 18 to 30 in good health. Some clones in this sample may be carry-over from other donors' samples. The source material was memory CD4+ T cells from PBMCs. Subset: CD45RA-negative fraction. V gene TRBV5-1 combines with J gene TRBJ1-2, with TRBD1 as a possible D gene (6 bases). This chain's CDR3 is CASSPGQFNYGYTF. DNA for the CDR3: TGCGCCAGCAGCCCAGGACAGTTTAACTATGGCTACACCTTC.